The clone carrying this T cell receptor beta chain was observed a handful of times. What it binds is unknown. These data come from a study of type 1 regulatory T cells. Notes on the study in general: Type 1 regulatory T cells had a more restricted TCR repertoire than non-type 1 regulatory T cells.

TCRdb recomputed calls from the reads with MiXCR, one row per CDR3 protein. This sample has 55,000 to 65,000 distinct CDR3 sequences, with 55% to 65% found just once. V lost 7 bases, J lost 4 bases, and 7 bases stayed unmatched. CDR1 and CDR2 (germline): DFQATT, SNEGSKA (reference sequence). The CDR3 length is 14 residues. Sequencing was carried out using cultured non-Tr1 T cells, either the whole culture or a sorted T cell fraction (not recorded which). The clonotype was recovered from a human donor in good health. The chain combines TRBV20-1 with TRBJ2-3, with TRBD2 identical over 11 bases. Written as DNA, the CDR3 is TGCAGTGTAGCAACTAGCGGGAGTGCAGATACGCAGTATTTT. Its translation is CSVATSGSADTQYF.